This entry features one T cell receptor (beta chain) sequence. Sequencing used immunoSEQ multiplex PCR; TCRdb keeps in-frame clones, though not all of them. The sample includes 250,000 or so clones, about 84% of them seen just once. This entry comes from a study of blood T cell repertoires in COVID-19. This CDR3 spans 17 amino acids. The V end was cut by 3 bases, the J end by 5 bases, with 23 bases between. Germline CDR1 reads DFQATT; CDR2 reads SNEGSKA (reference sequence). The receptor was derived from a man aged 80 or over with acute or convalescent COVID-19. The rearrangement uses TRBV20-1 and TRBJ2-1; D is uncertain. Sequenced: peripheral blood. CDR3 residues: CSASLAPYSVVNNEQFF. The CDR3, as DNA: TGCAGTGCTAGTCTCGCGCCATACTCGGTAGTTAACAATGAGCAGTTCTTC.